A single sample gave rise to the 5 T cell receptor beta chains below, sequenced in a study of blood T cell repertoires in COVID-19. Data came from immunoSEQ multiplex PCR; TCRdb stores just in-frame clones and leaves some out. There are hundreds of thousands of clones in the sample; around 88% occur only once, and 7.5% to 9% lies in the top ten. Sequenced material: peripheral blood. Source of these receptors: a woman aged 45 to 65 with acute or convalescent COVID-19.

The rearrangement joins TRBV11-2 to TRBJ2-1, with D possibly being TRBD2 (5 bases). Germline values: CDR1 SGHAT, CDR2 FQNNGV. The germline V and J ends were trimmed by 3 bases and 5 bases, with 8 bases remaining between them. This CDR3 comprises 13 residues. CDR3 residues: CASSFVGNNEQFF. The CDR3 nucleotides read TGTGCCAGCAGCTTTGTCGGGAACAATGAGCAGTTCTTC.

This clone was seen at least ten times. The chain combines TRBV27 with TRBJ2-1; 9 bases match TRBD2. The CDR3 consists of 16 residues. Germline CDR1 MNHEY, CDR2 SMNVEV (reference sequence). V lost 5 bases and J lost 6; bases outside the gene matches: 11. The CDR3 here is CASSLAGRLGANEQFF. The DNA of the CDR3 is TGTGCCAGCAGTCTAGCGGGGAGATTGGGGGCCAATGAGCAGTTCTTC.

The J gene is TRBJ2-7, the V gene TRBV13; 13 nucleotides agree with TRBD2. With 5 bases clipped from V and 7 bases from J, the junction kept 11 bases outside the gene matches. The germline gives CDR1 PRHDT, CDR2 FYEKMQ (reference sequence). This CDR3 contains 16 residues. This CDR3 is CASSPQLAGGSLEQYF. As DNA, the CDR3 is TGTGCCAGCAGCCCCCAACTAGCGGGAGGGTCCTTAGAGCAGTACTTC.

The chain has TRBV9 and TRBJ2-3; 12 bases agree with TRBD1. CDR3 length equals 17 residues. V lost 6 bases to trimming and J lost 0 bases; unmatched junction nucleotides: 8. The germline gives CDR1 SGDLS, CDR2 YYNGEE. CDR3 amino acids: CASNRDRGLTSTDTQYF. DNA of the CDR3: TGTGCCAGCAACCGGGACAGGGGGCTAACAAGCACAGATACGCAGTATTTT.

The chain uses TRBV2 and TRBJ2-7; TRBD1 agrees at 10 bases. Germline V gene sequence: CDR1 SNHLY, CDR2 FYNNEI. Trimming removed 6 bases from V and 4 bases from J; junction bases left unmatched: 6. This CDR3 contains 14 residues. CDR3 bases: TGTGCCAGCAGGCAGACAGGGGGCCCATACGAGCAGTACTTC. Residues: CASRQTGGPYEQYF. Full variable domain (rest looked up from reference TRBV2 and TRBJ2-7): EPEVTQTPSHQVTQMGQEVILRCVPISNHLYFYWYRQILGQKVEFLVSFYNNEISEKSEIFDDQFSVERPDGSNFTLKIRSTKLEDSAMYFCASRQTGGPYEQYFGPGTRLTVT.